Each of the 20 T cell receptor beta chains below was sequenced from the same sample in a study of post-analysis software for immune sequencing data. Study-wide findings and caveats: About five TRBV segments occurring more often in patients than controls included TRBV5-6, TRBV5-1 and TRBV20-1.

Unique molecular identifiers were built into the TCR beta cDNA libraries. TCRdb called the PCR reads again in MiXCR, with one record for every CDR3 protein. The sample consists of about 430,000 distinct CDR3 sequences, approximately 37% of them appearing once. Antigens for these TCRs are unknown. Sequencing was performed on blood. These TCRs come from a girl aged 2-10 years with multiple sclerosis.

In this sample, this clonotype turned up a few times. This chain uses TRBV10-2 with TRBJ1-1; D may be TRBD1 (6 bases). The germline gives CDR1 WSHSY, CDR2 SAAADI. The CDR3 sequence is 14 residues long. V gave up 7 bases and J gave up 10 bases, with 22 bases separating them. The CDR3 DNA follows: TGCGCCAGCACCACCGGGACACCGTTCCCGGGAGCTTTCTTT. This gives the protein CASTTGTPFPGAFF.

The CDR3: CASSFFLGGAGGYTF. The DNA for the CDR3 is TGTGCCAGCAGTTTCTTTTTAGGAGGGGCGGGCGGCTACACCTTC. V usage is TRBV12-3 or TRBV12-4 and J usage is TRBJ1-2; possible D gene TRBD1, 5 bases. This CDR3 is 15 amino acids long. The ends were cut back, 3 bases at V and 8 bases at J, with 19 bases in the middle.

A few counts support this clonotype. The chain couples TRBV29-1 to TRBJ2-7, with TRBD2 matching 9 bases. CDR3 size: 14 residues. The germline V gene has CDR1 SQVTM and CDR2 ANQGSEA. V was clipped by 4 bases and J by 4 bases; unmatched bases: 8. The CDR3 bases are TGCAGCGTTGCGCCCCGACTAGCGGAGTACGAGCAGTACTTC. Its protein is CSVAPRLAEYEQYF.

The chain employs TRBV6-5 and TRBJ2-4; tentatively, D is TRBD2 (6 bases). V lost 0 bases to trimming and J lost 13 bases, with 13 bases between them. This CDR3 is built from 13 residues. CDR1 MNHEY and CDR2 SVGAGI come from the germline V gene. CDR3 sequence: CASSYSSVREQYF. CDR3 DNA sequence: TGTGCCAGCAGTTACTCGTCCGTACGGGAGCAGTACTTC.

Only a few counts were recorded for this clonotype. The CDR3 spells CASSYSGQGAGGYTF. CDR3 DNA: TGTGCCAGCAGTTACTCTGGGCAGGGGGCAGGCGGCTACACCTTC. V gene TRBV6-6 combines with J gene TRBJ1-2, with TRBD1 matching 8 bases. Per germline, CDR1 MNHNY and CDR2 SVGAGI (reference sequence). The length of the CDR3 is 15 residues. V was pared by 0 bases and J by 8 bases, with 8 bases of the junction left unmatched.

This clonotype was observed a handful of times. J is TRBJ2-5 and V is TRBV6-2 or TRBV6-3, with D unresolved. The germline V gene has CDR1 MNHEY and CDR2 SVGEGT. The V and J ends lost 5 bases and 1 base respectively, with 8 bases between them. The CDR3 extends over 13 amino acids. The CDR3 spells CASSTEIQETQYF. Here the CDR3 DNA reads TGTGCCAGCAGTACTGAAATCCAAGAGACCCAGTACTTC.

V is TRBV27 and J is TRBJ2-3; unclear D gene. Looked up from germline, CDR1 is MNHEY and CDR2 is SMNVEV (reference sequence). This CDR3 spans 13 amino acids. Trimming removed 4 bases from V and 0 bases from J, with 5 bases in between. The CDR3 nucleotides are TGTGCCAGCAGTTACGGCAGCACAGATACGCAGTATTTT. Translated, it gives CASSYGSTDTQYF.

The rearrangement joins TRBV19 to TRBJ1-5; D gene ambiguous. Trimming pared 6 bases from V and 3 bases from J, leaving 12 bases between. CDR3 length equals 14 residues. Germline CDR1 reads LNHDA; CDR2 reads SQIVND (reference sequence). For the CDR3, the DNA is TGTGCCAGTAGGCCTGTTGCACACAATCAGCCCCAGCATTTT. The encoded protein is CASRPVAHNQPQHF.

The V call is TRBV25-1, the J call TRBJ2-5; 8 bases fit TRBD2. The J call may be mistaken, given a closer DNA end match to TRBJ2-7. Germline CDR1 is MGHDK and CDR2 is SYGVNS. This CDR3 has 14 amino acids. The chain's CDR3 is CASCTSGLASEQYF. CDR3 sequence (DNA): TGTGCCAGCTGTACCTCCGGACTAGCAAGCGAGCAGTACTTC.

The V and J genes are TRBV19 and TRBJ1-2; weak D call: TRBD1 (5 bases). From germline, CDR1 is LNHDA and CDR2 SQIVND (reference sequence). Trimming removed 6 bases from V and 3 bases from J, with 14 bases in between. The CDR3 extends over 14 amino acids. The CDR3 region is CASRAPGSDYGYTF. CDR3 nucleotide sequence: TGTGCCAGTAGGGCCCCAGGGTCCGACTATGGCTACACCTTC.

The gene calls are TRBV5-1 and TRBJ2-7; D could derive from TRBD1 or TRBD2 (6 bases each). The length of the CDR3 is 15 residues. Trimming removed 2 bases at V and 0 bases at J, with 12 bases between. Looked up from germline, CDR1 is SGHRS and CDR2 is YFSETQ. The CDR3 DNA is TGCGCCAGCAGCTTCCAGGAGGGGGTCTCCTACGAGCAGTACTTC. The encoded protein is CASSFQEGVSYEQYF.

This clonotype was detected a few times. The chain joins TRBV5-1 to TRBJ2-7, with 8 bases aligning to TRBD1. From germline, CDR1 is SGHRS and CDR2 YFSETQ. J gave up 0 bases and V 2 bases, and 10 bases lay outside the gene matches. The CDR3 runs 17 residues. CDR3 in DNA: TGCGCCAGCAGCTTAGGCGACAGGGGACCCGCCTCCTACGAGCAGTACTTC. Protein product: CASSLGDRGPASYEQYF.

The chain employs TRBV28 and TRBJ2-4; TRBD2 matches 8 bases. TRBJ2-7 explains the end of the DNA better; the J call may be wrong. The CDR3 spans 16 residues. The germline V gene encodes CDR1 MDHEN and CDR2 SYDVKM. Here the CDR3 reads CASSPGGGMDSYEQYF. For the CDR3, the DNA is TGTGCCAGCAGCCCCGGGGGGGGGATGGATTCCTACGAGCAGTACTTC.

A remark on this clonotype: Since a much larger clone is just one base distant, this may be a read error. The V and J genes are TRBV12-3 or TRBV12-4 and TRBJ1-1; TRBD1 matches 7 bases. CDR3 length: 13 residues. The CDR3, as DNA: TGTACCAGCAGTTTGGAGGGGGCTCGTATAGCTTTCTTT. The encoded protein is CTSSLEGARIAFF.

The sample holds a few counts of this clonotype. Here the CDR3 DNA reads TGCGCCAGCAGCTTGAAAGGGGCTAGCGGGTTCCAAGAGACCCAGTACTTC. It is translated as CASSLKGASGFQETQYF. The chain recombines TRBV5-1 with TRBJ2-5, with 8 bases that match TRBD2. Germline CDR1 is SGHRS and CDR2 is YFSETQ. V was pared by 1 base and J by 1 base, with 9 bases of the junction left unmatched. The CDR3 length is 17 residues.

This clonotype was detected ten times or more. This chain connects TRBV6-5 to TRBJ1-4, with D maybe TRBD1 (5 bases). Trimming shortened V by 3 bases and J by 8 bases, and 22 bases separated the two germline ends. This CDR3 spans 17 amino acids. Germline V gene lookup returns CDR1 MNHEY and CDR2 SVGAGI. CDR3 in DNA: TGTGCCAGCAGTTATCAACCTCGGGGGAGAGGAATCGAAAAACTGTTTTTT. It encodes CASSYQPRGRGIEKLFF.

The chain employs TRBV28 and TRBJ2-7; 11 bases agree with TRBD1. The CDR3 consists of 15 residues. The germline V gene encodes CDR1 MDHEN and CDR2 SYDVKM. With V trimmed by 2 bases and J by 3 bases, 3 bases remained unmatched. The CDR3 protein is CASSLPGQGGYEQYF. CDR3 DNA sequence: TGTGCCAGCAGTTTACCGGGACAGGGGGGCTACGAGCAGTACTTC.

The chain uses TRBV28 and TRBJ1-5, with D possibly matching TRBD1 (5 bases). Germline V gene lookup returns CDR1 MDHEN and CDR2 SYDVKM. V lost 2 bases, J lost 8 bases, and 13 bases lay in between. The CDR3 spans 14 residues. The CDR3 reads CASSLRSGSKPQHF. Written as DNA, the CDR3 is TGTGCCAGCAGTTTACGATCAGGGTCGAAGCCCCAGCATTTT. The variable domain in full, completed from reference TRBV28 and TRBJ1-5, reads DVKVTQSSRYLVKRTGEKVFLECVQDMDHENMFWYRQDPGLGLRLIYFSYDVKMKEKGDIPEGYSVSREKKERFSLILESASTNQTSMYLCASSLRSGSKPQHFGDGTRLSIL.

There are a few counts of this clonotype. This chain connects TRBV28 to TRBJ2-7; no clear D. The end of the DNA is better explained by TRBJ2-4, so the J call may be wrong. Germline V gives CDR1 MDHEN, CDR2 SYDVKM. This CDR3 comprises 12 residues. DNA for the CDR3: TGTGCCAGCAGGACGGCGATGGACATTCAGTACTTC. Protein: CASRTAMDIQYF.

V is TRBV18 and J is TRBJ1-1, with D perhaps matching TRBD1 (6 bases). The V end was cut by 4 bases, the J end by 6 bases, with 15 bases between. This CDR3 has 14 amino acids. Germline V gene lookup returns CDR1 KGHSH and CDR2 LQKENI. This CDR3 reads CASSLQGGGPEAFF. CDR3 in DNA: TGTGCCAGCTCACTTCAGGGAGGGGGACCTGAAGCTTTCTTT.